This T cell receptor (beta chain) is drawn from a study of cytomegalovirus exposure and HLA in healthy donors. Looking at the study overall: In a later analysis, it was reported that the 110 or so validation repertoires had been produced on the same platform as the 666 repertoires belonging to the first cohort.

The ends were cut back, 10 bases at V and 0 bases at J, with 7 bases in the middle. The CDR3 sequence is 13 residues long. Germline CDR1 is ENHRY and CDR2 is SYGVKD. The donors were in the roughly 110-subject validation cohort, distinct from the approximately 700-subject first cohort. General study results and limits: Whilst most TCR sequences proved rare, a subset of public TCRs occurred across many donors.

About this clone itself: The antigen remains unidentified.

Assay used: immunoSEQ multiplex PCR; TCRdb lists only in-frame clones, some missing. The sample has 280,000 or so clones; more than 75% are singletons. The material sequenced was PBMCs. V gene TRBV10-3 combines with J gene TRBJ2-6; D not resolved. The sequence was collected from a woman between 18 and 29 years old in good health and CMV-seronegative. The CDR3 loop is CATTNSGANVLTF. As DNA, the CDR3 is TGTGCCACGACAAACTCTGGGGCCAACGTCCTGACTTTC.